A selection of T cell receptor beta chains follows, all from one sample in a study of blood T cell repertoires in COVID-19. Measured with immunoSEQ multiplex PCR; TCRdb has only the in-frame clones, and not every one. The top ten clones hold 14% of a sample with tens of thousands of clones, 70% to 90% of them seen once. The sequenced sample consisted of peripheral blood. The receptors stem from a human donor in a cohort sampled during active COVID-19. CDR3s include the opening cysteine and the closing phenylalanine or tryptophan. The D gene is left open where the match is weak. Only some rows state a clone size, as once, few, many or a class for expanded clones.

V	size	D	J	CDR3	DNA
TRBV28	.	.	TRBJ1-1	CASSLPGHQNTEAFF	TGTGCCAGCAGTCTCCCTGGACACCAGAACACTGAAGCTTTCTTT
TRBV5-4	.	.	TRBJ1-1	CASSFLGGGSAKRTEAFF	TGTGCCAGCAGCTTCTTGGGGGGGGGATCCGCGAAGCGCACTGAAGCTTTCTTT
TRBV2	.	.	TRBJ2-1	CASSLQGNEQFF	TGTGCCAGCAGTCTTCAGGGGAATGAGCAGTTCTTC
TRBV2	.	TRBD2	TRBJ2-3	CASRGTSGALSTDTQYF	TGTGCCAGCAGGGGGACTAGCGGGGCCCTTAGCACAGATACGCAGTATTTT
TRBV4-1	.	TRBD1	TRBJ1-6	CASSHGTGDSPLHF	TGCGCCAGCAGCCACGGGACAGGGGATTCACCCCTCCACTTT
TRBV6-6	.	.	TRBJ2-1	CASGSGGDSYNEQFF	TGTGCCAGCGGTAGCGGCGGGGACTCCTACAATGAGCAGTTCTTC
TRBV5-1	.	TRBD1	TRBJ1-3	CASSSTGTGGGNTIYF	TGCGCCAGCAGCTCCACCGGGACAGGGGGAGGAAACACCATATATTTT
TRBV5-5	few	.	TRBJ2-2	CASSPVRGGELFF	TGTGCCAGCAGCCCAGTTAGGGGCGGGGAGCTGTTTTTT
TRBV7-8	.	TRBD2	TRBJ2-2	CASSFIGLAGRTGELFF	TGTGCCAGCAGCTTTATAGGACTAGCGGGGCGCACCGGGGAGCTGTTTTTT
TRBV4-3	few	TRBD1	TRBJ1-2	CASSQGDRVGYGYTF	TGCGCCAGCAGCCAGGGGGACAGGGTTGGCTATGGCTACACCTTC
TRBV2	.	TRBD2	TRBJ2-1	CASSLTSGLGGSEQFF	TGTGCCAGCAGTCTTACTAGCGGGCTGGGGGGGAGTGAGCAGTTCTTC
TRBV29-1	.	TRBD1	TRBJ1-1	CSVATGVNTEAFF	TGCAGCGTTGCGACAGGGGTGAACACTGAAGCTTTCTTT
TRBV6-5	.	TRBD1	TRBJ1-2	CASSQDRGAYGYTF	TGTGCCAGCAGTCAGGACAGGGGGGCCTATGGCTACACCTTC